The subject of this entry is one TCR beta chain. The data originate from a study of blood T cell repertoires in COVID-19. Across the study: Samples came from the United States, Italy and Spain, spanning acute and convalescent COVID-19.

Deletions cut 4 bases from V and 2 bases from J, with 9 bases between. CDR3 length equals 13 residues. CDR1 and CDR2 from the germline V gene are SQVTM and ANQGSEA. Under the authors' procedure: The assay estimated nucleated cells by amplifying reference gene primers. The protocol was immunoSEQ multiplex PCR, while the TCRdb copy is restricted to in-frame clones and leaves out a portion. V, J and clone size are taken as reported in that table, and D and trimming were inferred from the DNA itself. Of a few hundred thousand clones listed, 75% to 90% are singletons. Individuals drawn from 24 US areas were roughly 18 to 95 years old. Assignment of participants to cohorts was predicated upon participant-reported clinical history.

The source material was PBMCs or T cells enriched from blood (not recorded which). The source of this sequence is a woman aged 18-29 years in a cohort exposed to, infected with or recovered from COVID-19 (not recorded which). The chain carries TRBV29-1 and TRBJ1-5; D might be TRBD1 (6 bases). Here the CDR3 reads CSVGPGGNQPQHF. The CDR3 bases are TGCAGCGTTGGTCCAGGGGGCAATCAGCCCCAGCATTTT.